This T cell receptor beta chain was obtained from a study of PD-L1 blockade in urothelial cancer. Whole-study context: Samples came from 3 weeks, at the second dose, and 6 weeks into treatment.

Time point here: peripheral blood 6 weeks after treatment start. The CDR3 length is 17 residues. The V and J ends lost 0 bases and 5 bases respectively, with 21 bases between them. Germline lookup yields CDR1 SGDLS and CDR2 YYNGEE. Profiled with immunoSEQ multiplex PCR; TCRdb holds only in-frame clones, not every one. The sample consists of some 75,000 clones, approximately 89% of them appearing once. A single count supports this clone. The sample consisted of PBMCs, taken around atezolizumab (anti-PD-L1) treatment. The sequence was obtained from a woman at least 80 years old with urothelial cancer. V gene TRBV9 combines with J gene TRBJ2-7; D possibly corresponds to TRBD1 (5 bases). Here the CDR3 DNA reads TGTGCCAGCAGCGTAGGTAGGACCCCCCTAGGGGTCGACGAGCAGTACTTC. This sequence encodes CASSVGRTPLGVDEQYF.